This T cell receptor beta chain was retrieved from a study of T cell responses to AZD1222 COVID-19 vaccine. Study findings and constraints: Repertoire sampling occurred only after the peak T cell response.

Regarding this clone: Its antigen is as yet unknown.

The CDR3 contains 12 residues. V lost 5 bases to trimming and J lost 9 bases, with 11 bases between them. CDR1 is SGHAT, CDR2 FQNNGV, per germline. Produced via immunoSEQ multiplex PCR; TCRdb's table is partial and in-frame only. This sample has 100,000 to 120,000 clones, with approximately 87% found just once. The chain links TRBV11-2 to TRBJ2-1; D not certain. The material was peripheral blood, obtained on day 0 of AZD1222 vaccination. The clonotype was recovered from an adult in good health. The CDR3 bases are TGTGCCAGCAGCAATGGTTTGCGTGAGCAGTTCTTC. This gives the protein CASSNGLREQFF.